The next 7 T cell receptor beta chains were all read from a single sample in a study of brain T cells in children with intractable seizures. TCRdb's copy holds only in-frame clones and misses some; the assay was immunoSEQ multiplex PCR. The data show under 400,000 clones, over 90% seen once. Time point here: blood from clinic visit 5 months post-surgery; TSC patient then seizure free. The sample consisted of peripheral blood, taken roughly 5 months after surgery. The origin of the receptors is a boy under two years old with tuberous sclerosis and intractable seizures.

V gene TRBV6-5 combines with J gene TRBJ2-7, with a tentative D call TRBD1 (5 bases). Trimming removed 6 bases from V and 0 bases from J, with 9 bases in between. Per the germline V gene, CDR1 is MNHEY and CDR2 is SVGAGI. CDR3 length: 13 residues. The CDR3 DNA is TGTGCCAGCAGAGGGGCAAACTCCTACGAGCAGTACTTC. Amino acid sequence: CASRGANSYEQYF.

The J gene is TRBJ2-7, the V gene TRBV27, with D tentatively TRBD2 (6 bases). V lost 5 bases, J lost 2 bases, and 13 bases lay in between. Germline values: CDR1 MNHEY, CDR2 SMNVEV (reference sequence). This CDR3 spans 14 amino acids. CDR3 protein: CASSRAGKTYEQYF. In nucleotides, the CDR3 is TGTGCCAGCAGTCGGGCGGGAAAGACCTACGAGCAGTACTTC.

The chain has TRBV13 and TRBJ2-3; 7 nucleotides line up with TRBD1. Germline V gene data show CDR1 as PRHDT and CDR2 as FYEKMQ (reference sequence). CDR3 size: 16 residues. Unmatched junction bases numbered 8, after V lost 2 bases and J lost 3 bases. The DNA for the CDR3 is TGTGCCAGCAGCTTAACTGGGACAGAAAGGACAGATACGCAGTATTTT. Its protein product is CASSLTGTERTDTQYF.

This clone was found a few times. The CDR3 reads CAWSVGQVAGYTF. CDR3 bases: TGTGCCTGGAGTGTGGGACAGGTGGCTGGCTACACCTTC. The chain joins TRBV30 to TRBJ1-2; 8 positions agree with TRBD1. The germline V gene encodes CDR1 GTSNPN and CDR2 SVGIG (reference sequence). The CDR3 spans 13 residues. J was trimmed by 7 bases and V by 0 bases; bases with no gene match: 4.

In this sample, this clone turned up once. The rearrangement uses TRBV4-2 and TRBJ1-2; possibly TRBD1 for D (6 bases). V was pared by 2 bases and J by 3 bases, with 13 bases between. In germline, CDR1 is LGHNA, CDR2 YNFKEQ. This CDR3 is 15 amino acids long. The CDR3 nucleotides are TGTGCCAGCAGCCAAAAAGACAGGTCCTACTATGGCTACACCTTC. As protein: CASSQKDRSYYGYTF.

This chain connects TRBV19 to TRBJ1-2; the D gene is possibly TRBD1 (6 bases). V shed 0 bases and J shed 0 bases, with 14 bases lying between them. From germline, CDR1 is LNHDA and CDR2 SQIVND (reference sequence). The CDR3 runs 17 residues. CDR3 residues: CASSIDYLGQTNYGYTF. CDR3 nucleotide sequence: TGTGCCAGTAGTATAGACTATCTAGGACAGACTAACTATGGCTACACCTTC.

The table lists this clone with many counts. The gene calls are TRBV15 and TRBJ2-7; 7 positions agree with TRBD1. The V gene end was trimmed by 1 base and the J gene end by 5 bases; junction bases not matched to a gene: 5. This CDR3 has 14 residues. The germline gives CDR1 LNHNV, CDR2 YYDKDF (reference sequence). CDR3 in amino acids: CATSRGEGANEQYF. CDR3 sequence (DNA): TGTGCCACCAGCAGAGGCGAGGGGGCGAACGAGCAGTACTTC.